This T cell receptor (beta chain) was found in a study of control samples from healthy donors and cancer patients. Sequencing used immunoSEQ multiplex PCR; TCRdb keeps in-frame clones, though not all of them. The data hold 130,000 or so clones, with 91% observed a single time. V lost 6 bases and J lost 4; bases outside the gene matches: 5. The CDR3 sequence is 14 residues long. Germline CDR1 WNHNN, CDR2 SYGVQD (reference sequence). Material: blood. This chain uses TRBV10-1 with TRBJ1-3; 8 nucleotides agree with TRBD1. The origin of this receptor is a man younger than 35 in good health. CDR3 in amino acids: CASSDRGEGNTIYF. Here the CDR3 DNA reads TGCGCCAGCAGCGACAGGGGCGAAGGAAACACCATATATTTT.